Shown below are 12 T cell receptor beta chains from a single sample sequenced in a study of T cell responses to AZD1222 COVID-19 vaccine. Sequencing used immunoSEQ multiplex PCR; TCRdb keeps in-frame clones, though not all of them. The profile shows 130,000 to 150,000 clones, 90% to 95% of them singletons. Sequenced material: peripheral blood, taken on day 0 of MenACWY control vaccination. These receptors were collected from an adult in good health.

The rearrangement links TRBV10-3 to TRBJ1-1, with no clear D. V was trimmed by 6 bases and J by 5 bases, leaving 13 bases between them. CDR1 and CDR2 from the germline V gene are ENHRY and SYGVKD. The CDR3 runs 13 residues. The CDR3 nucleotides read TGTGCCATCAGGAGGGAAGGTTGGACTGAAGCTTTCTTT. It encodes CAIRREGWTEAFF.

The gene calls are TRBV20-1 and TRBJ2-7; 7 positions agree with TRBD1. The germline gives CDR1 DFQATT, CDR2 SNEGSKA (reference sequence). The CDR3 has 14 amino acids. The V segment lost 3 bases and the J segment 1 base; nucleotides outside the gene matches: 6. The CDR3 DNA is TGCAGTGCTAGTCCCGGGACAGCATCCTACGAGCAGTACTTC. Translating gives CSASPGTASYEQYF.

This sequence joins TRBV7-9 and TRBJ2-2; D is uncertain. Per germline, CDR1 SEHNR and CDR2 FQNEAQ (reference sequence). Trimming shortened V by 3 bases and J by 1 base, and 6 bases separated the two germline ends. This CDR3 is 14 amino acids long. The CDR3 nucleotides read TGTGCCAGCAGCTTCCTCGGGAACACCGGGGAGCTGTTTTTT. This encodes CASSFLGNTGELFF.

The V call is TRBV6-4, the J call TRBJ1-1, with TRBD1 matching over 9 bases. The V gene end was trimmed by 5 bases and the J gene end by 6 bases; junction bases not matched to a gene: 7. There are 14 residues in the CDR3. The germline V gene has CDR1 MRHNA and CDR2 SNTAGT. The CDR3 loop is CASSPGTGIAEAFF. For the CDR3, the DNA is TGTGCCAGCAGTCCCGGGACAGGGATCGCTGAAGCTTTCTTT.

The J gene is TRBJ1-6, the V gene TRBV2, with D possibly TRBD1 on 5 matching bases. Deletions cut 6 bases from V and 5 bases from J, with 14 bases between. CDR3 length: 15 residues. The germline CDR1 and CDR2 sequences are SNHLY and FYNNEI. CDR3 sequence reads: CASRPGAGHNSPLHF. In nucleotides, the CDR3 is TGTGCCAGCAGACCCGGGGCCGGACATAATTCACCCCTCCACTTT.

V is TRBV19 and J is TRBJ2-3; the D is unclear. This CDR3 comprises 14 residues. Germline V gene sequence: CDR1 LNHDA, CDR2 SQIVND (reference sequence). Trimming pared 4 bases from V and 0 bases from J, leaving 8 bases between. The CDR3 DNA follows: TGTGCCAGTAGTAGTCAGTCTAGCACAGATACGCAGTATTTT. Protein: CASSSQSSTDTQYF.

This clone appeared many times. CDR3 in DNA: TGTGCCTGGAGCTCGAACCCTAATGAAAAACTGTTTTTT. Protein: CAWSSNPNEKLFF. V and J are TRBV30 and TRBJ1-4; D call uncertain. Germline CDR1 and CDR2: GTSNPN and SVGIG (reference sequence). The CDR3 runs to 13 residues. Trimming stripped 3 bases from V and 3 bases from J, with 8 bases between.

This chain uses TRBV9 with TRBJ1-3; possibly TRBD1 for D (5 bases). Germline loops: CDR1 SGDLS, CDR2 YYNGEE. CDR3 size: 16 residues. V was shortened by 4 bases and J by 2 bases, with 16 bases between the two germline ends. CDR3 coding DNA: TGTGCCAGCAGCATAAAGGGACTATCCCCTGGAAACACCATATATTTT. As protein: CASSIKGLSPGNTIYF.

This sequence joins TRBV28 and TRBJ2-7; D might be TRBD1 (6 bases). The germline V gene has CDR1 MDHEN and CDR2 SYDVKM. V was cut by 2 bases and J by 5 bases, with 13 bases left in between. This CDR3 region has 14 residues. CDR3 loop: CASSLGQGIDEQYF. Here the CDR3 DNA reads TGTGCCAGCAGTTTAGGGCAGGGGATCGACGAGCAGTACTTC.

The chain recombines TRBV2 with TRBJ1-6; the D is unclear. Germline V gene sequence: CDR1 SNHLY, CDR2 FYNNEI. The CDR3 consists of 11 residues. V lost 6 bases to trimming and J lost 7 bases, with 4 bases between them. Here the CDR3 DNA reads TGTGCCAGCAGCCAAAATTCACCCCTCCACTTT. This gives the protein CASSQNSPLHF.

This sequence joins TRBV20-1 and TRBJ1-5, with 7 bases lining up with TRBD1. From germline, CDR1 is DFQATT and CDR2 SNEGSKA (reference sequence). Unmatched junction bases numbered 6, after V lost 3 bases and J lost 4 bases. This CDR3 has 14 amino acids. This CDR3 is CSASQGVTNQPQHF. The DNA for the CDR3 is TGCAGTGCTAGTCAGGGGGTTACTAATCAGCCCCAGCATTTT.

The V gene is TRBV5-1, the J gene TRBJ2-2, with D perhaps matching TRBD1 (5 bases). CDR3 length: 15 amino acids. Trimming stripped 0 bases from V and 4 bases from J, with 10 bases between. Germline values: CDR1 SGHRS, CDR2 YFSETQ. The CDR3 coding sequence is TGCGCCAGCAGCTTGGAGGGGCTGGGCACCGGGGAGCTGTTTTTT. Protein sequence: CASSLEGLGTGELFF.